This T cell receptor beta chain was captured by sequencing in a study of identical twins. TCRdb independently ran MiXCR on the 5' RACE reads; one entry per CDR3 protein. The sample carries approximately 280,000 distinct CDR3 sequences, 8% to 9% recorded once. Trimming took 6 bases from V and 9 from J; bases not matched to a gene: 12. Germline CDR1 reads SGHAT; CDR2 reads FQNNGV. The CDR3 totals 15 residues. These data are also associated with another study on yellow fever vaccine responses in identical twins.

The sequence was obtained from a woman between 18 and 30 years old in good health. The chain recombines TRBV11-2 with TRBJ2-2, with 8 nucleotides matching TRBD1. Sequencing was done on a sample of memory (CD45RO+) T cells sorted from blood. The CDR3 DNA is TGTGCCAGCAGTCGCGGACAGGGTGGGCGAAGGGAGCTGTTTTTT. This encodes CASSRGQGGRRELFF.